Listed below are T cell receptor beta chains from one sample, sequenced in a study of T cells in Graves' hyperthyroidism and ophthalmopathy. Using its own MiXCR run on the multiplex PCR reads, TCRdb lists one record per CDR3 protein. The table shows about 610,000 distinct CDR3 sequences, with around 16% occurring only once. The sequenced material came from blood. The receptors here all came from a woman in her thirties or forties with Graves' ophthalmopathy. Both conserved end residues are part of each CDR3. Fields, in order: clone size, V gene, D gene, J gene, CDR3 protein, CDR3 DNA. D genes are given only for firm matches. Not every row has a clone size; where given, it reads once, few, many or a size class.

>NA|TRBV6-1|NA|TRBJ2-4
CASALERLAKNIQYF
TGTGCCAGCGCACTAGAGAGACTAGCCAAAAACATTCAGTACTTC
>many|TRBV3-1|NA|TRBJ1-6
CASSQESKGAPLHF
TGTGCCAGCAGCCAAGAGAGTAAGGGTGCACCCCTCCACTTT
>few|TRBV9|NA|TRBJ2-5
CASSVEERLAGGTQYF
TGTGCCAGCAGCGTAGAGGAGCGGCTAGCCGGTGGGACCCAGTACTTC
>many|TRBV11-2|TRBD2|TRBJ2-3
CASSRGGDTQYF
TGTGCCAGCAGCCGGGGGGGAGATACGCAGTATTTT
>many|TRBV2|NA|TRBJ2-1
CASQYNEQFF
TGTGCCAGCCAATACAATGAGCAGTTCTTC
>NA|TRBV27|TRBD1|TRBJ1-2
CASSPMTGGAYYGYTF
TGTGCCAGCAGTCCGATGACAGGGGGCGCGTACTATGGCTACACCTTC
>NA|TRBV28|NA|TRBJ2-2
CASSLGRRLSGELFF
TGTGCCAGCAGTTTGGGACGGAGGCTCTCCGGGGAGCTGTTTTTT
>many|TRBV6-1|TRBD2|TRBJ2-4
CASSQTSGRGLAKNIQYF
TGTGCCAGCAGCCAGACTAGCGGGAGGGGTTTAGCCAAAAACATTCAGTACTTC
>many|TRBV30|NA|TRBJ2-5
CAWRAGQQGLYF
TGTGCCTGGAGGGCGGGACAGCAGGGCCTGTACTTC
>few|TRBV25-1|TRBD1|TRBJ1-1
CASSTPGTGSGDTEAFF
TGTGCCAGCAGTACCCCCGGGACAGGGTCCGGGGACACTGAAGCTTTCTTT
>many|TRBV6-1|NA|TRBJ1-1
CASSEGMVKAFF
TGTGCCAGCAGTGAGGGTATGGTCAAAGCTTTCTTT
>NA|TRBV7-9|NA|TRBJ1-1
CASSPLGGARGLRSNTEAFF
TGTGCCAGCAGCCCCCTTGGCGGGGCGAGGGGCCTTCGATCGAACACTGAAGCTTTCTTT
>NA|TRBV7-4|TRBD1|TRBJ2-1
CASRIDGGQGAREEQFF
TGTGCCAGCAGGATCGACGGGGGACAGGGGGCACGGGAGGAGCAGTTCTTC
>many|TRBV6-1|NA|TRBJ1-5
CASSEPGQPQHF
TGTGCCAGCAGTGAACCTGGTCAGCCCCAGCATTTT
>many|TRBV7-9|NA|TRBJ2-1
CASSLALSGVPSNEQFF
TGTGCCAGCAGCTTAGCGCTGTCGGGAGTCCCCTCCAATGAGCAGTTCTTC
>NA|TRBV30|TRBD1|TRBJ1-1
CAWSRTGAPTEAFF
TGTGCCTGGAGCAGGACAGGGGCCCCCACTGAAGCTTTCTTT
>many|TRBV3-1|TRBD1|TRBJ2-2
CASSRRGQKNTGELFF
TGTGCCAGCAGCAGACGGGGACAGAAGAACACCGGGGAGCTGTTTTTT
>many|TRBV29-1|NA|TRBJ1-1
CSVATGWTEAFF
TGCAGCGTAGCGACGGGGTGGACTGAAGCTTTCTTT
>few|TRBV4-2|NA|TRBJ2-5
CASSQDLKQTQYF
TGTGCCAGCAGCCAAGATCTCAAACAGACCCAGTACTTC
>few|TRBV28|TRBD1|TRBJ2-5
CASSPRQGQRETQYF
TGTGCCAGCAGTCCCCGACAGGGACAGCGGGAGACCCAGTACTTC
>NA|TRBV19|TRBD1|TRBJ1-5
CASSDQGDRGPLYSNQPQHF
TGTGCCAGTAGTGACCAGGGGGACAGGGGACCTCTTTATAGCAATCAGCCCCAGCATTTT
>NA|TRBV6-5|TRBD2|TRBJ2-7
CASSYYAGGSYEQYF
TGTGCCAGCAGTTACTACGCGGGAGGGTCCTACGAGCAGTACTTC
>NA|TRBV6-1|NA|TRBJ2-2
CASSDYRDRNTGELFF
TGTGCCAGCAGCGATTACCGGGACCGGAACACCGGGGAGCTGTTTTTT
>many|TRBV27|NA|TRBJ1-6
CASSLDRINSPLHF
TGTGCCAGCAGCTTGGACAGAATAAATTCACCCCTCCACTTT
>few|TRBV5-5|NA|TRBJ1-5
CASSPGSLNGNQPQHF
TGTGCCAGCAGTCCCGGCAGCCTTAACGGCAATCAGCCCCAGCATTTT
>NA|TRBV2|TRBD1|TRBJ1-6
CASRETGGNNSPLHF
TGTGCCAGCAGAGAAACAGGGGGAAATAATTCACCCCTCCACTTT
>many|TRBV18|TRBD2|TRBJ2-3
CASSPLAGSSTDTQYF
TGTGCCAGCTCACCTCTAGCGGGGTCTAGCACAGATACGCAGTATTTT
>many|TRBV20-1|NA|TRBJ2-5
CSARDPTMGWGTQYF
TGCAGTGCTAGAGACCCTACCATGGGGTGGGGGACCCAGTACTTC
>many|TRBV7-2|NA|TRBJ2-7
CASSLRFEAYEQYF
TGTGCCAGCAGCTTACGGTTTGAGGCCTACGAGCAGTACTTC
>NA|TRBV9|NA|TRBJ1-1
CASSDSLQGVNTEAFF
TGTGCCAGCAGCGATTCCCTACAGGGCGTTAACACTGAAGCTTTCTTT
>many|TRBV6-1|TRBD1|TRBJ2-1
CASTPGVGDRGQEQFF
TGTGCCAGCACCCCAGGGGTAGGGGACAGGGGGCAGGAGCAGTTCTTC
>few|TRBV12-3/TRBV12-4|NA|TRBJ2-3
CASSPATWRHTQYF
TGTGCCAGCAGTCCCGCAACGTGGCGACATACGCAGTATTTT
>NA|TRBV5-4|NA|TRBJ2-3
CASSIPGPRSTDTQYF
TGTGCCAGCAGCATACCGGGACCCAGATCCACAGATACGCAGTATTTT
>few|TRBV20-1|NA|TRBJ2-7
CSAKGGPYEQYF
TGCAGTGCCAAAGGGGGGCCCTACGAGCAGTACTTC
>many|TRBV19|NA|TRBJ1-2
CASSMQASPQGSDGYTF
TGTGCCAGTAGTATGCAGGCCTCTCCACAGGGATCTGATGGCTACACCTTC
>few|TRBV7-3|TRBD2|TRBJ2-1
CASSPGGLAGGLEQFF
TGTGCCAGCAGCCCTGGGGGACTAGCGGGGGGGCTTGAGCAGTTCTTC
>many|TRBV11-2|TRBD1|TRBJ2-7
CASSKDRAPYEQYF
TGTGCCAGCAGCAAGGACAGGGCTCCCTACGAGCAGTACTTC
>NA|TRBV15|NA|TRBJ1-4
CATSRDRLLNEKLFF
TGTGCCACCAGCAGAGATAGACTGCTTAATGAAAAACTGTTTTTT
>NA|TRBV5-1|TRBD2|TRBJ2-1
CASSLGLAGEYEQFF
TGCGCCAGCAGCTTGGGCCTAGCGGGGGAATATGAGCAGTTCTTC
>NA|TRBV6-1|TRBD1|TRBJ1-3
CASGTGPGNTIYF
TGTGCCTCAGGGACAGGGCCTGGAAACACCATATATTTT
>few|TRBV14|NA|TRBJ2-7
CASSQVRTHEQYF
TGTGCCAGCAGCCAAGTAAGGACCCACGAGCAGTACTTC
>once|TRBV19|NA|TRBJ2-6
CASGGTSGANVLTF
TGTGCCAGTGGGGGAACCTCTGGGGCCAACGTCCTGACTTTC
>NA|TRBV9|TRBD2|TRBJ2-1
CASSVGLAGAVHEQFF
TGTGCCAGCAGCGTAGGGCTAGCGGGAGCGGTTCATGAGCAGTTCTTC
>NA|TRBV7-2|TRBD1|TRBJ2-7
CASSPPQAQGGYEQYF
TGTGCCAGCAGCCCCCCACAGGCACAGGGGGGATACGAGCAGTACTTC
>few|TRBV27|TRBD2|TRBJ2-5
CASSDGTSGGSETQYF
TGTGCCAGCAGCGACGGGACTAGCGGGGGGTCGGAGACCCAGTACTTC
>NA|TRBV3-1|NA|TRBJ2-6
CASSQLAAGANVLTF
TGTGCCAGCAGCCAATTAGCGGCTGGGGCCAACGTCCTGACTTTC
>many|TRBV5-5|NA|TRBJ2-5
CASRAAVGQETQYF
TGTGCTTCCCGAGCAGCCGTGGGGCAAGAGACCCAGTACTTC
>few|TRBV7-9|NA|TRBJ2-7
CASSPEGSGQYF
TGTGCCAGCAGCCCGGAGGGGTCCGGGCAGTACTTC
>NA|TRBV6-1|NA|TRBJ1-2
CASSPLVQPSQGYTF
TGTGCCAGCAGTCCATTGGTTCAACCGAGTCAAGGCTACACCTTC
>many|TRBV28|NA|TRBJ2-1
CASSPSVEGNEQFF
TGTGCCAGCAGTCCTTCCGTTGAGGGGAATGAGCAGTTCTTC
>few|TRBV4-1|NA|TRBJ2-3
CAINSLPTDTQYF
TGCGCCATCAACTCCCTCCCCACAGATACGCAGTATTTT
>many|TRBV5-5|NA|TRBJ2-7
CASSLDGANPYEQYF
TGTGCCAGCAGCTTGGATGGAGCTAATCCCTACGAGCAGTACTTC
>once|TRBV2|TRBD2|TRBJ2-1
CASSKSGLAVYNEQFF
TGTGCCAGCAGCAAGAGCGGACTAGCGGTTTACAATGAGCAGTTCTTC
>many|TRBV20-1|NA|TRBJ2-6
CSANRVPGANVLTF
TGCAGTGCTAACAGGGTTCCCGGGGCCAACGTCCTGACTTTC
>once|TRBV25-1|NA|TRBJ2-7
CASSVTTGTEQYF
TGTGCCAGCAGTGTTACGACCGGGACAGAGCAGTACTTC
>few|TRBV2|TRBD2|TRBJ2-2
CASIGPLAANTGELFF
TGTGCCAGCATCGGACCTCTAGCGGCAAACACCGGGGAGCTGTTTTTT
>many|TRBV7-9|TRBD2|TRBJ2-3
CASSLPGGDTQYF
TGTGCCAGCAGCTTACCGGGGGGAGATACGCAGTATTTT
>NA|TRBV13|TRBD1|TRBJ1-5
CASSHIRTGGQKDQPQHF
TGTGCCAGCAGCCACATAAGGACAGGGGGACAGAAAGATCAGCCCCAGCATTTT
>many|TRBV6-1|NA|TRBJ2-5
CASYRGAGSSRGTQYF
TGTGCCAGCTATCGGGGGGCAGGGTCCTCCCGTGGGACCCAGTACTTC
>few|TRBV5-1|NA|TRBJ2-6
CASSLFGGTGFAASGANVLTF
TGCGCCAGCAGCTTGTTTGGGGGCACCGGGTTCGCCGCTTCTGGGGCCAACGTCCTGACTTTC